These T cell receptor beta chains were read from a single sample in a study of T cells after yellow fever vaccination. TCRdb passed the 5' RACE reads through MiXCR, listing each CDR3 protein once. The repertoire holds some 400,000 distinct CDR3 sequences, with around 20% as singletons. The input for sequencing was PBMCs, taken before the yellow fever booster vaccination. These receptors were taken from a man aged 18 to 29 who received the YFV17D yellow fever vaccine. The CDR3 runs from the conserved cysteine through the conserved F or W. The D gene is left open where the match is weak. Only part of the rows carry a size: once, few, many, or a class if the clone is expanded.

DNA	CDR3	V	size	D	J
TGTGCTAGTGGTTTGGGACACTCTGGGGCCAACGTCCTGACTTTC	CASGLGHSGANVLTF	TRBV12-5	many	NA	TRBJ2-6
TGCAGTGTCTTCACCGGGACTAGCTCAGAGACCCAGTACTTC	CSVFTGTSSETQYF	TRBV20-1	few	TRBD2	TRBJ2-5
TGTGCCAGCAGTTCCACAGGGACCCATGGCTACACCTTC	CASSSTGTHGYTF	TRBV27	many	NA	TRBJ1-2
TGTGCCAGCAGCTTAGTACGGGACTCTGAAGCTTTCTTT	CASSLVRDSEAFF	TRBV7-2	NA	NA	TRBJ1-1
TGTGCCAGCAGCTCGCATTGGGGGGGCATTAATGAGCAGTTCTTC	CASSSHWGGINEQFF	TRBV5-6	few	NA	TRBJ2-1
TGTGCCAGCAGCGGTGGAATGGATACGCAGTATTTT	CASSGGMDTQYF	TRBV9	many	NA	TRBJ2-3
TGTGCCAGCAGTTACTCGATTTTCCCGGGCTTGAATGAGCAGTTCTTC	CASSYSIFPGLNEQFF	TRBV6-5	NA	NA	TRBJ2-1
TGTGCCAGCAGCCGGGCTAGCTCCTACAATGAGCAGTTCTTC	CASSRASSYNEQFF	TRBV7-2	NA	NA	TRBJ2-1
TGCGCCAGCTCCGGCAAAGGGGCCAATGGCTACACCTTC	CASSGKGANGYTF	TRBV4-1	NA	NA	TRBJ1-2
TGTGCCAGCAGCAGTACGGCAGGAGTTTTCTTC	CASSSTAGVFF	TRBV21-1	NA	NA	TRBJ2-1
TGTGCCAGTTCGGCGACAGGCCCTCTCCTGAACACTGAAGCTTTCTTT	CASSATGPLLNTEAFF	TRBV7-6	NA	NA	TRBJ1-1
TGTGCCAGCAGCGTAGGCGCGGGGGGGCGAAATGAGCAGTTCTTC	CASSVGAGGRNEQFF	TRBV9	few	TRBD2	TRBJ2-1
TGTGCCAGCAGCTTAAACACCGGGAACACTGAAGCTTTCTTT	CASSLNTGNTEAFF	TRBV7-3	few	NA	TRBJ1-1
TGCAGTGCCCCACCTCAGGGGATTGAAAAACTGTTTTTT	CSAPPQGIEKLFF	TRBV20-1	few	NA	TRBJ1-4
TGTGCCAGCAATTCACCGGGACTAGCAGCCGAGCAGTACTTC	CASNSPGLAAEQYF	TRBV19	NA	TRBD2	TRBJ2-7
TGCAGTGTAGCGGGACAGTCGATCGAGCAGTACTTC	CSVAGQSIEQYF	TRBV20-1	NA	NA	TRBJ2-7